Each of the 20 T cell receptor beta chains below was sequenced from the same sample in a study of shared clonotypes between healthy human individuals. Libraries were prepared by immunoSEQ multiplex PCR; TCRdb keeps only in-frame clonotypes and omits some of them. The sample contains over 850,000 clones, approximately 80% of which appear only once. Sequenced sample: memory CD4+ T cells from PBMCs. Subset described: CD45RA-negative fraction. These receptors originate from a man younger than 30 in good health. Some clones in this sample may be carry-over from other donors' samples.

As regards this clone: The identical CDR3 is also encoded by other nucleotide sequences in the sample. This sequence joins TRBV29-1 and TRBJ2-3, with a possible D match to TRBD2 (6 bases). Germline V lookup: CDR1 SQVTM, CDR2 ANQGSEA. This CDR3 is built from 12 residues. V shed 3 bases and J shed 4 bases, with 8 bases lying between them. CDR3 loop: CSVEGGADTQYF. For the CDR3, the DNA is TGCAGCGTTGAGGGGGGTGCAGATACGCAGTATTTT.

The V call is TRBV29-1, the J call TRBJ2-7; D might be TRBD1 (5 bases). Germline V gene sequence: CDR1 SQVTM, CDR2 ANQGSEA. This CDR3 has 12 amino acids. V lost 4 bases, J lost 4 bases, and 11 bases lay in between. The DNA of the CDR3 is TGCAGCGTTGGCGACAGCCGTTACGAGCAGTACTTC. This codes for CSVGDSRYEQYF.

CDR3 amino acids: CASSLGVGTTGELFF. Here the CDR3 DNA reads TGTGCCAGCAGCTTGGGGGTCGGAACCACCGGGGAGCTGTTTTTT. V is TRBV5-8 and J is TRBJ2-2; D is unresolved. CDR1 and CDR2 from the germline V gene are SGHTS and YDEGEE. The V gene lost 0 bases and the J gene lost 4 bases, with 10 bases spanning the gap. CDR3 length equals 15 residues.

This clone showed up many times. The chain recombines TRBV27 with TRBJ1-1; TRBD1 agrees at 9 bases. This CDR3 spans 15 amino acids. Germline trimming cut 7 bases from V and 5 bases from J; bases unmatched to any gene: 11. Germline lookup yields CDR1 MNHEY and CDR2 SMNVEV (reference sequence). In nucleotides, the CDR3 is TGTGCCAGCAACTCAGCCTCGGGACAGGGAACTGAAGCTTTCTTT. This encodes CASNSASGQGTEAFF.

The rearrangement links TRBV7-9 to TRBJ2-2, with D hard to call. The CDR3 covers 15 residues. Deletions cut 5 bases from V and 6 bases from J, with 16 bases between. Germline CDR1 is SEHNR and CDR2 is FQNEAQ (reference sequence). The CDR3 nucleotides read TGTGCCAGCAGCCCCGGGTCCCTCCCAGCCGGGGAGCTGTTTTTT. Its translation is CASSPGSLPAGELFF.

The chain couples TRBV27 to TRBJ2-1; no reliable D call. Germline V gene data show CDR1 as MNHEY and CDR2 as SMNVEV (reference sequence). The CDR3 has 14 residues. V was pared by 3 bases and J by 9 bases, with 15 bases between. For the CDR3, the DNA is TGTGCCAGCAGTTTGACTGCCCTTGCCACTGAGCAGTTCTTC. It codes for CASSLTALATEQFF.

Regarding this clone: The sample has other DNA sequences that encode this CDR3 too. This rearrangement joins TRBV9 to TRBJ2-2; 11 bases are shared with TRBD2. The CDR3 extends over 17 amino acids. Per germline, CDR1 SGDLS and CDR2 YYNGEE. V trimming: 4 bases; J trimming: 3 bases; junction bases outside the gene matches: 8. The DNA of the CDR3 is TGTGCCAGCAGCCCGAGGGGGGGACTAGCGGACACCGGGGAGCTGTTTTTT. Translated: CASSPRGGLADTGELFF.

CDR3 nucleotide sequence: TGTGCCAGCAGCTTGGCCGAGGTGAACACTGAAGCTTTCTTT. Translation: CASSLAEVNTEAFF. This sequence joins TRBV5-8 and TRBJ1-1; no reliable D call. The V end was cut by 0 bases, the J end by 0 bases, with 6 bases between. This CDR3 is 14 amino acids long. Germline V gives CDR1 SGHTS, CDR2 YDEGEE.

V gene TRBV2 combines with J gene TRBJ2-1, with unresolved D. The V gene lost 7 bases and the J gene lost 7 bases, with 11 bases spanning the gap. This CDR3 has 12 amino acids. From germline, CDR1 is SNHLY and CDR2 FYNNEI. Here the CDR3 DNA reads TGTGCCAGCACTAAAATTCGGAATGAGCAGTTCTTC. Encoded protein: CASTKIRNEQFF.

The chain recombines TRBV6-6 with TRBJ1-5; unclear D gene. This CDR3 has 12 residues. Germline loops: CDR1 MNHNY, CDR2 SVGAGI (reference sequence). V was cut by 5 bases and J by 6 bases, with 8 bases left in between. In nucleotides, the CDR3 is TGTGCCAGCAGTCCTACGGTTCAGCCCCAGCATTTT. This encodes CASSPTVQPQHF.

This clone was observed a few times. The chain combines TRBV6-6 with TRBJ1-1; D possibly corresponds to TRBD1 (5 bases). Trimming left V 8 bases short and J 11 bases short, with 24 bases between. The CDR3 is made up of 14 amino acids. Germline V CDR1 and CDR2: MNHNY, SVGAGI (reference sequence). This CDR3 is CASRPHLRDREAFF. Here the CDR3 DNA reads TGTGCCAGCCGCCCTCACCTCAGGGACCGGGAGGCTTTCTTT.

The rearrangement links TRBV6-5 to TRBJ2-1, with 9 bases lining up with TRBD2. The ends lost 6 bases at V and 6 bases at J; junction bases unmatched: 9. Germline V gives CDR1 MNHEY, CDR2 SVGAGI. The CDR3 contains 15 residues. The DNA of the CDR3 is TGTGCCAGCAGCTCAGCGGGAGGCCTCCTCAATGAGCAGTTCTTC. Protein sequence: CASSSAGGLLNEQFF.

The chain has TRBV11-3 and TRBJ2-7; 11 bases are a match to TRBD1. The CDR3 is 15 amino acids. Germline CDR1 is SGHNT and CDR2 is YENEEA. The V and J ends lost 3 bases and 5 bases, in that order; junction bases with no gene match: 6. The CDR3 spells CASSFGQGAHDEQYF. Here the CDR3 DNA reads TGTGCCAGCAGCTTCGGACAGGGGGCGCACGACGAGCAGTACTTC.

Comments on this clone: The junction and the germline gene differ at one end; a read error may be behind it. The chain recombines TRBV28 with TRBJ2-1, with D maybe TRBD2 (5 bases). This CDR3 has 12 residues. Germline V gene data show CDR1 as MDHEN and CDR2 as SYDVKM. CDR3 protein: CASSLYGGRRVF. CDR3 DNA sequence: TGTGCCAGCAGTTTATACGGCGGGCGCCGGGTCTTC.

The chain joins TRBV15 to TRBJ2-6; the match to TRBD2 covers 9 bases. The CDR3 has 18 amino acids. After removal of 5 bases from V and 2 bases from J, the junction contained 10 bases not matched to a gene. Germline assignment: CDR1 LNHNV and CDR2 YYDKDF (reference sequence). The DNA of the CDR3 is TGTGCCACCAGCTGGCGGGAGGGCCCTCACCCTGGGGCCAACGTCCTGACTTTC. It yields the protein CATSWREGPHPGANVLTF.

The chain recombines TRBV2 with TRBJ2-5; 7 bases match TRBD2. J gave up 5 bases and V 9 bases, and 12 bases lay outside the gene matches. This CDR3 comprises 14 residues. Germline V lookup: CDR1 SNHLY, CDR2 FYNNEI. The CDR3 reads CASLKRGLLETQYF. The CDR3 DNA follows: TGTGCCAGTCTGAAGCGGGGCCTACTTGAGACCCAGTACTTC. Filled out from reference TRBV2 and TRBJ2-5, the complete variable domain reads EPEVTQTPSHQVTQMGQEVILRCVPISNHLYFYWYRQILGQKVEFLVSFYNNEISEKSEIFDDQFSVERPDGSNFTLKIRSTKLEDSAMYFCASLKRGLLETQYFGPGTRLLVL.

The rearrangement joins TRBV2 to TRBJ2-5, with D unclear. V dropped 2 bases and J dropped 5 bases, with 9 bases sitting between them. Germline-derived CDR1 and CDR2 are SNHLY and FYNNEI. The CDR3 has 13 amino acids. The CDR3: CASSERVRETQYF. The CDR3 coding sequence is TGTGCCAGCAGTGAAAGGGTTCGTGAGACCCAGTACTTC.

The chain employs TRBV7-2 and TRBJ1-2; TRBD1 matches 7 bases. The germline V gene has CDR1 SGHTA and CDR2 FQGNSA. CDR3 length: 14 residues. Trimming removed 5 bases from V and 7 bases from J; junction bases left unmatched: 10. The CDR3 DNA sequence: TGTGCCAGCAGCCCAAACAGGGGAGGAGGTGGCTACACCTTC. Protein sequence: CASSPNRGGGGYTF.

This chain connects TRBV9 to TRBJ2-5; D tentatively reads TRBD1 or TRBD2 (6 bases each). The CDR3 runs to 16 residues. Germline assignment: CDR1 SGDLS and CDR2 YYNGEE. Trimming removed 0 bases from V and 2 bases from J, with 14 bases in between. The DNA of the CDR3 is TGTGCCAGCAGCGTAGGTGGGGGGCGTTGGCAAGAGACCCAGTACTTC. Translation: CASSVGGGRWQETQYF.

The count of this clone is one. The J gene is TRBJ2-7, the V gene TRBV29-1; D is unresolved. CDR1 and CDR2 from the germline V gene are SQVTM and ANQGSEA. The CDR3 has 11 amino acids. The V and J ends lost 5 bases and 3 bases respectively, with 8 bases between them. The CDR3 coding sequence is TGCAGCGTTCATACAAGCTACGAGCAGTACTTC. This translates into CSVHTSYEQYF.